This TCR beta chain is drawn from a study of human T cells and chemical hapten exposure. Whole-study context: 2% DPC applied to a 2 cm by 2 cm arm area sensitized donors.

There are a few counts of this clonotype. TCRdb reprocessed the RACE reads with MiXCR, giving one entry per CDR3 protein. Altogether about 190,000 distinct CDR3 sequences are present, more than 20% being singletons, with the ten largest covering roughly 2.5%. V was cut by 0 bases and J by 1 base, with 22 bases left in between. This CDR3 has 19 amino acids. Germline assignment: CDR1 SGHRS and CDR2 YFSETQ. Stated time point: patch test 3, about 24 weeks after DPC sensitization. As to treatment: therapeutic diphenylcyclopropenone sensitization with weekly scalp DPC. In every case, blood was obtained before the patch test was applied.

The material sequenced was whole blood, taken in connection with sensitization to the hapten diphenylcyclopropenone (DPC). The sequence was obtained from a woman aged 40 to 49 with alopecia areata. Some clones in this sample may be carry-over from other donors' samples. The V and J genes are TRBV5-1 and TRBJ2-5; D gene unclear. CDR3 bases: TGCGCCAGCAGCTTGGGCCCTCTGACTGACTCGGGCCTCCAAGAGACCCAGTACTTC. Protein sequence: CASSLGPLTDSGLQETQYF.